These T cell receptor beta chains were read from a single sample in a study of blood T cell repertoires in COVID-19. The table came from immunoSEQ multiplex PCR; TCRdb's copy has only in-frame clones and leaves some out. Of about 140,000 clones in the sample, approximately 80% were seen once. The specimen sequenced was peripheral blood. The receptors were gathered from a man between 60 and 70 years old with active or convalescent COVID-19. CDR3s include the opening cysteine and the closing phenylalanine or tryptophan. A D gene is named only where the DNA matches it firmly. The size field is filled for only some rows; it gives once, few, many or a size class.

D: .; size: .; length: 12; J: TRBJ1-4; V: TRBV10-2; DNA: TGCGCCAGCCGACAGTTTAATGAAAAACTGTTTTTT; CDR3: CASRQFNEKLFF
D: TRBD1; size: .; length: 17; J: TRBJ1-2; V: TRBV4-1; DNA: TGCGCCAGCAGCCACCGGACAGGGCCCTCGAGGAACTATGGCTACACCTTC; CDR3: CASSHRTGPSRNYGYTF
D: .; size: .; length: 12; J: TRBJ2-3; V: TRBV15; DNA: TGTGCCACCAGCAGAGAGGAGAGGGAGCAGTATTTT; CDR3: CATSREEREQYF
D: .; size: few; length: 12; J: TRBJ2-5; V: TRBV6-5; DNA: TGTGCCAGCAGCTCCCAGGGGGAGACCCAGTACTTC; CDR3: CASSSQGETQYF
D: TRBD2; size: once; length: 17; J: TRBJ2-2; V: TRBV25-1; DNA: TGTGCCAGCAGTGAGCGGCTAGCGGGGGGGCCTCCCGGGGAGCTGTTTTTT; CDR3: CASSERLAGGPPGELFF
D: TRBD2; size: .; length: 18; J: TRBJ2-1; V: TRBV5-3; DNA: TGTGCCAGAAGCCCTACTAGCGACTTGCCTCGCTCCTACAATGAGCAGTTCTTC; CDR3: CARSPTSDLPRSYNEQFF
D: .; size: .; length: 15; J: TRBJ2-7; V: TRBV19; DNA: TGTGCCAGTAGTGCGACGGACAAAGGTTCCTACGAGCAGTACTTC; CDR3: CASSATDKGSYEQYF
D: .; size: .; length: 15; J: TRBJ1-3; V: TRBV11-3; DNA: TGTGCCAGCAGCTTTGTCTCGGGGGCTGGAAACACCATATATTTT; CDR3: CASSFVSGAGNTIYF
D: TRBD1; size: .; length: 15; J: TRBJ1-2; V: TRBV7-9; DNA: TGTGCCAGCAGCTTATCAGACAGGGCCAACTATGGCTACACCTTC; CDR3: CASSLSDRANYGYTF
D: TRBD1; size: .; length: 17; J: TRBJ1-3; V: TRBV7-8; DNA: TGTGCCAGCAGCTCCGGGACAGGGGCTCGCTCTGGAAACACCATATATTTT; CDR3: CASSSGTGARSGNTIYF
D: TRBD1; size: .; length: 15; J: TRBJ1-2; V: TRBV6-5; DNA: TGTGCCAGCAGCCCCGGGACAGAGGCTAACTATGGCTACACCTTC; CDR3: CASSPGTEANYGYTF
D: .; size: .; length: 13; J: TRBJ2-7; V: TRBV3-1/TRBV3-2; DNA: TGTGCCAGCAGTCCAGGGCCAGCCTACGAGCAGTACTTC; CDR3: CASSPGPAYEQYF
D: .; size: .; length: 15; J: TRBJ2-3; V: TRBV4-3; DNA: TGCGCCAGCAGCCAATCCGCGGGTAGCACAGATACGCAGTATTTT; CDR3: CASSQSAGSTDTQYF
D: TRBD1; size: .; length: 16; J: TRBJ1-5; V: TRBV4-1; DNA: TGCGCCAGCAGCCAGCCTTTAAGGGGGCAGGGTCAGCCCCAGCATTTT; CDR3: CASSQPLRGQGQPQHF
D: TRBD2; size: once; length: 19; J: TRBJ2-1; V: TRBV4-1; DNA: TGCGCCAGCAGCCAAGATTGGGGCGTAGTGGCTAGCGGTCACAATGAGCAGTTCTTC; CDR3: CASSQDWGVVASGHNEQFF
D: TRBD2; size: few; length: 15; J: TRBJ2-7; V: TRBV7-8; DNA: TGTGCCAGCAGCCGAGGACTAGCGGGGGGTGGGGAGCAGTACTTC; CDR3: CASSRGLAGGGEQYF
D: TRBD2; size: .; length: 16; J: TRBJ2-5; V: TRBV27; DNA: TGTGCCAGCAGTTTTCTGTCTGCGGGGGGCCAGGAGACCCAGTACTTC; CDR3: CASSFLSAGGQETQYF
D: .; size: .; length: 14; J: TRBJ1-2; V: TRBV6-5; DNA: TGTGCCAGCAGCCCCGGGGAGGCGAACTATGGCTACACCTTC; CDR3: CASSPGEANYGYTF
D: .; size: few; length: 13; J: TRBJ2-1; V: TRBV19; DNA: TGTGCCACTAAATTGCGGAACTACAATGAGCAGTTCTTC; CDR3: CATKLRNYNEQFF
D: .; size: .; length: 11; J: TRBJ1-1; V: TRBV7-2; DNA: TGTGCCAGCAGCTGGGAGACTGAAGCTTTCTTT; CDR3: CASSWETEAFF
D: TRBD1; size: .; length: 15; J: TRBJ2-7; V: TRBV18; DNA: TGTGCCAGCTCGCCTACCGGGACAGGGGGCTACGAGCAGTACTTC; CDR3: CASSPTGTGGYEQYF
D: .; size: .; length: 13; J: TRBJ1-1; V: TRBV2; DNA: TGTGCCAGCATCGAGGAGATGAACACTGAAGCTTTCTTT; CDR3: CASIEEMNTEAFF
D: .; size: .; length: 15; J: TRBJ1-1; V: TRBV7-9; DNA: TGTGCCAGCAGCTTCACAGGATACGAGAACACTGAAGCTTTCTTT; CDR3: CASSFTGYENTEAFF
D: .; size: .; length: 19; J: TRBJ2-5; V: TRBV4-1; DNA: TGCGCCAGCAGCCAAGATGTTTGGCGGGAACAGGAAAACCAAGAGACCCAGTACTTC; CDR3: CASSQDVWREQENQETQYF
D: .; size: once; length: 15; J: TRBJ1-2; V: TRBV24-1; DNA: TGTGCCACCAGTGACCCCTATTCAGGGTTCTATGGCTACACCTTC; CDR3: CATSDPYSGFYGYTF
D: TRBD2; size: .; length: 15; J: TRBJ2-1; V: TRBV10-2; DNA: TGCGCCAGCAGATTAAGCGGGAGCGCCTACAATGAGCAGTTCTTC; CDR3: CASRLSGSAYNEQFF
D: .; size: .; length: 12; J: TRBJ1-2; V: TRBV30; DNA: TGTGCCTGGAGTCGCCAGGGTTATGGCTACACCTTC; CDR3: CAWSRQGYGYTF
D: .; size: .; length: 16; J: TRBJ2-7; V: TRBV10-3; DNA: TGTGCCATCAGGTCCGGGACACGGGAAGGAGAGTACGAGCAGTACTTC; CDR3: CAIRSGTREGEYEQYF
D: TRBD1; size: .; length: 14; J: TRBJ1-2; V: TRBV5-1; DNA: TGCGCCAGCAGCACCCTCGACAGGGTGTATGGCTACACCTTC; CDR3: CASSTLDRVYGYTF
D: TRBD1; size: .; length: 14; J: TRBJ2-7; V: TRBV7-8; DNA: TGTGCCAGCAGCTACCGGGACAGGGCCAGCGAGCAGTACTTC; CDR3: CASSYRDRASEQYF
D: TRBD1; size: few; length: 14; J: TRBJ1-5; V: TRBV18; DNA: TGTGCCAGCTCACCGGACAGGGCCAATCAGCCCCAGCATTTT; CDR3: CASSPDRANQPQHF
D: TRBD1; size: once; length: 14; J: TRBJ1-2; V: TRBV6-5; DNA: TGTGCCAGCAGACCTGACAGGGGTGGAGGGGGCTACACCTTC; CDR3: CASRPDRGGGGYTF
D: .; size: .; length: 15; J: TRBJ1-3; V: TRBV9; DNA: TGTGCCAGCAGCGTCGACACAGACTCTGGAAACACCATATATTTT; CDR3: CASSVDTDSGNTIYF
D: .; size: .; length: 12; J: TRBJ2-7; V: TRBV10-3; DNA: TGTGCCACGAGGGAGAGCTCCTACGAGCAGTACTTC; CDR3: CATRESSYEQYF
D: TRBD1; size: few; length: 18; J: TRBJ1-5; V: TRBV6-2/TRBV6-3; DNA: TGTGCCAGCAGACCTACGGGGGACAGGGGGCTTAGCAATCAGCCCCAGCATTTT; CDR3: CASRPTGDRGLSNQPQHF
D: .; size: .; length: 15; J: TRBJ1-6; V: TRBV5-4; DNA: TGTGCCAGCAGCGGGGGGGCAGGGGAAGATTCACCCCTCCACTTT; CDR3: CASSGGAGEDSPLHF
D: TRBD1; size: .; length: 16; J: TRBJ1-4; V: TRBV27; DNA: TGTGCCAGCAGTTTAGGGACAGGGGCTGGTAATGAAAAACTGTTTTTT; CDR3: CASSLGTGAGNEKLFF
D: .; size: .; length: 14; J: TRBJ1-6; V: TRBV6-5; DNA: TGTGCCAGCAGGCGCAGGGAGGGAAATTCACCCCTCCACTTT; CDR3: CASRRREGNSPLHF
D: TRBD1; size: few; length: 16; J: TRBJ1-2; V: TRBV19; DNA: TGTGCCAGTAGTATAGACCGGGGCCACAGGGGCTATGGCTACACCTTC; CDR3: CASSIDRGHRGYGYTF
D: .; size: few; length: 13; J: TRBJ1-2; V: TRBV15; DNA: TGTGCCACCAGCAGAGTCGGGAACTATGGCTACACCTTC; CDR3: CATSRVGNYGYTF